This TCR beta chain was found in a study of T cell responses to AZD1222 COVID-19 vaccine. Whole-study results and caveats: Rises in breadth and depth of Spike-specific TCRs came after two AZD1222 doses. Vaccine-associated CD4 TCRs ranged over spike, dominating at 160-218 and 743-854. It should be noted that donors were predominantly white British and more often female, and clonal diversity was possibly underestimated.

Germline V gene data show CDR1 as LNHDA and CDR2 as SQIVND (reference sequence). This CDR3 has 15 amino acids. V trimming: 3 bases; J trimming: 7 bases; junction bases outside the gene matches: 5. Clones were sequenced by immunoSEQ multiplex PCR, and TCRdb holds only the in-frame ones, with some missing. The repertoire holds around 95,000 clones, with around 87% as singletons. Concerning this clone: Its antigen is not identified.

The source of this sequence is an adult in good health. The material sequenced was peripheral blood, taken on day 0 of AZD1222 vaccination. The rearrangement joins TRBV19 to TRBJ2-1; 11 bases are shared with TRBD2. DNA of the CDR3: TGTGCCAGTAGTATGGATAGCGGGAGGGGGAATGAGCAGTTCTTC. Translating gives CASSMDSGRGNEQFF.